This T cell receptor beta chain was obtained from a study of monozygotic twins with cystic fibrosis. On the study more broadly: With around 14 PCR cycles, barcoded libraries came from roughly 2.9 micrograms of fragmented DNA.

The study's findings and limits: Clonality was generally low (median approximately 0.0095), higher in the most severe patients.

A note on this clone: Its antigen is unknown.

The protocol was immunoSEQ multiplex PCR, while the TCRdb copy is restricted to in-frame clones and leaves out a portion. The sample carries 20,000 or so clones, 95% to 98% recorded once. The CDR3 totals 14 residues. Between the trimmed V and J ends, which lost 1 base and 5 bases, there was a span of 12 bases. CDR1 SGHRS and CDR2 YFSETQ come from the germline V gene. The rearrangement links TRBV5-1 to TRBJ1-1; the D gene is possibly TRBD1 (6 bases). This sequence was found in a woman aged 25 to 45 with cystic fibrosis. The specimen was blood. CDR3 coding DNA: TGCGCCAGCAGCTTGAACAGGGATAGTACTGAAGCTTTCTTT. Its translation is CASSLNRDSTEAFF.